This T cell receptor beta chain was retrieved from a study of blood T cell repertoires in COVID-19 (dated by TCRdb to the early 2020s). Turning to the overall study: Samples covering the acute and convalescent phases of COVID-19 were provided by collaborators in the United States, Italy and Spain. The prospective study material was composed of cDNA or gDNA derived from T cells, B-cell-depleted T cells, or PBMCs. Deeply sampled blood TCRbeta repertoires from subjects exposed to, actively infected with, or recovered from COVID-19 were included in the dataset. A freely available public database, intended as a resource for researchers studying the immune response to SARS-CoV-2, is where the repertoires were released. Nearly every sample came with metadata listing a de-identified subject ID, COVID-19 status, age in years and sex. HLA class I and class II types, where available, came from metadata supplied by the sample provider rather than from assay-based typing. Samples were obtained from the ongoing ImmuneRACE study (first 160 participants) and from over 1,000 subjects provided by 6 global collaborators.

A note on this clone: This receptor's antigen is unknown. No base qualities exist here, and no much larger clone lies one base off it.

The immunoSEQ Assay, a bias-controlled multiplex PCR, was used to amplify TCRbeta CDR3 regions from genomic DNA. Under the source paper's analysis protocol: The number of nucleated cells in each sample was estimated from the amplification of reference gene primers within the assay. To quantify the absolute abundance of each unique TCRbeta CDR3 rearrangement, sequence reads were collapsed and filtered. For each sample, productive Simpson clonality was calculated by taking the square root of Simpson's diversity index across productive rearrangements. In TCRdb, the immuneACCESS table is reduced to in-frame sequences with V and J assigned. These tables do not hold every clone; where another copy was compared, an unresolved V gene accounts for under half, and the others remain unexplained. Clone size and V and J calls were adopted from that table, with D and trimming inferred from the DNA. In all, the sample holds some 240,000 clones, and roughly 89% of those were seen once. Jointly, the top ten make up 4% to 5% of the sample.

Broad study findings and their caveats: The quantity of clinical and demographic metadata differed by source and by participant and was supplied without curation.

A second Seattle source provided samples from volunteer blood donors who had recovered from COVID-19. Whole blood was collected in K2EDTA tubes by collaborating institutions according to the institutions' own protocols. Collaborator samples were shipped for TCRbeta analysis as frozen whole blood, isolated PBMCs, or DNA extracted from either sample type. The sample was peripheral blood. The receptor's source is a woman between 35 and 50 years old who had recovered from COVID-19.

The DNA reads as follows: TGTGCCAGTAGTACGAAATTAACAGGGAGCACTGAAGCTTTCTTT. This codes for CASSTKLTGSTEAFF. The chain couples TRBV19 to TRBJ1-1; possibly the D gene is TRBD1, per 6 matching bases. Including cysteine and phenylalanine, the CDR3 has 15 amino acids. The read is trimmed to its CDR3 DNA, 45 bases read in frame from base 1. CDR1 is given as LNHDA and CDR2 as SQIVND, both from the germline V gene (reference sequence). Cut back by 4 bases and 4 bases, the V and J ends lie 16 bases apart.